This T cell receptor beta chain originates from a study of human T cells and chemical hapten exposure. Library preparation tagged each individual cDNA molecule with a unique molecular identifier. The authors' processing: Sampled TCR counts reached a median of 95,638 per sample, with values ranging from about 20,000 to 700,000. TCRdb passed the RACE reads through MiXCR, listing each CDR3 protein once. In this record, the V and J calls reflect TCRdb's handling and not the investigators' own analysis. There are 75,000 to 80,000 distinct CDR3 sequences in the sample; roughly 7.9% occur only once, and around 1.7% lies in the top ten. This clonotype has at least ten counts. Its antigen is still unknown. The study's findings and limits: Unchanged with DPC sensitization were TCRs above 1 in 1000 frequency.

As to time point: healthy volunteer bleed at 6 weeks. Extraction yielded total RNA from whole blood (unfractionated). Sequencing was performed on whole blood. This receptor was obtained from a female donor in good health. Some clones in this sample may be carry-over from other donors' samples.

CDR3 loop: CATSDQTDTQYF. In DNA form, the CDR3 reads TGTGCCACCAGTGACCAGACAGATACGCAGTATTTT. The J gene is TRBJ2-3, the V gene TRBV24-1; D is ambiguous. The CDR3 covers 12 residues. Germline V gene sequence: CDR1 KGHDR, CDR2 SFDVKD. V dropped 4 bases and J dropped 3 bases, with 4 bases sitting between them.